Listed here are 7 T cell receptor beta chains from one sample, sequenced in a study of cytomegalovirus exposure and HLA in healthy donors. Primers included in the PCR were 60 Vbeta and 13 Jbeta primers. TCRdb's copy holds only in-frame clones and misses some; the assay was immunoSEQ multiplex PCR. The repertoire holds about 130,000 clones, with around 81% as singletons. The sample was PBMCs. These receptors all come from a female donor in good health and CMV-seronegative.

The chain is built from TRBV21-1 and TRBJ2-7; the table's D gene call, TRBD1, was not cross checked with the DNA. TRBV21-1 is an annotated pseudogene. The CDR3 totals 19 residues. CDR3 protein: CASSKVDRIYTSYSYEQYF. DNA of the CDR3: TGTGCCAGCAGCAAAGTCGACAGGATTTACACTTCTTATTCCTACGAGCAGTACTTC.

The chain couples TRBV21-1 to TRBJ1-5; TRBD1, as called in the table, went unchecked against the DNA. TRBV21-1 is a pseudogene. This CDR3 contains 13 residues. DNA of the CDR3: TGTGCCAGCCGGACAGGGTGCAATCAGCCCCAGCATTTT. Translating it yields CASRTGCNQPQHF.

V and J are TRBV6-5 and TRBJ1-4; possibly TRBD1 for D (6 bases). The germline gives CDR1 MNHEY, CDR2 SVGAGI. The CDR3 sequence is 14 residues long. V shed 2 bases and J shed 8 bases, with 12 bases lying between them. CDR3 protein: CASSYTDSGEKLFF. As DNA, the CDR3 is TGTGCCAGCAGTTACACGGACAGCGGCGAAAAACTGTTTTTT.

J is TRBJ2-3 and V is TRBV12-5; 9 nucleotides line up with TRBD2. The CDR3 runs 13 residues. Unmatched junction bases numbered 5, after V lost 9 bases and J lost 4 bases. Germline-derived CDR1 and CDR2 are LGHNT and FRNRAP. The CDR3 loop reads CASAGLASDTQYF. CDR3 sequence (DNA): TGTGCTAGCGCGGGACTAGCCTCAGATACGCAGTATTTT.

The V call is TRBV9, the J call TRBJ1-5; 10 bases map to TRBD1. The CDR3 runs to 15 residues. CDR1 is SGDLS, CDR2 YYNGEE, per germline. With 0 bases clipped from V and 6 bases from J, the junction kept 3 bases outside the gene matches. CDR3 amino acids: CASSVGQGAGQPQHF. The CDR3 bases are TGTGCCAGCAGCGTAGGACAGGGGGCGGGTCAGCCCCAGCATTTT.

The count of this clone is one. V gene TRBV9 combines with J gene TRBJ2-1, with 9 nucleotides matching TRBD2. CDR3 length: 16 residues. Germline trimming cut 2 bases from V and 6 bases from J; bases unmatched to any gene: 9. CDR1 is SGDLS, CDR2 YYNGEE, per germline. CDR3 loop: CASSVWAGGRVNEQFF. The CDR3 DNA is TGTGCCAGCAGCGTTTGGGCGGGAGGGAGGGTCAATGAGCAGTTCTTC.

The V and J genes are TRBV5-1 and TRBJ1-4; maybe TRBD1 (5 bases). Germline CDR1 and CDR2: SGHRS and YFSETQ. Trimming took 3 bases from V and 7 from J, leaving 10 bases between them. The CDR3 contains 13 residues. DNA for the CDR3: TGCGCCAGCAGCTCCGGACAAACTGAAAAACTGTTTTTT. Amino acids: CASSSGQTEKLFF. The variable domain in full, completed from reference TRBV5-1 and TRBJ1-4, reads KAGVTQTPRYLIKTRGQQVTLSCSPISGHRSVSWYQQTPGQGLQFLFEYFSETQRNKGNFPGRFSGRQFSNSRSEMNVSTLELGDSALYLCASSSGQTEKLFFGSGTQLSVL.